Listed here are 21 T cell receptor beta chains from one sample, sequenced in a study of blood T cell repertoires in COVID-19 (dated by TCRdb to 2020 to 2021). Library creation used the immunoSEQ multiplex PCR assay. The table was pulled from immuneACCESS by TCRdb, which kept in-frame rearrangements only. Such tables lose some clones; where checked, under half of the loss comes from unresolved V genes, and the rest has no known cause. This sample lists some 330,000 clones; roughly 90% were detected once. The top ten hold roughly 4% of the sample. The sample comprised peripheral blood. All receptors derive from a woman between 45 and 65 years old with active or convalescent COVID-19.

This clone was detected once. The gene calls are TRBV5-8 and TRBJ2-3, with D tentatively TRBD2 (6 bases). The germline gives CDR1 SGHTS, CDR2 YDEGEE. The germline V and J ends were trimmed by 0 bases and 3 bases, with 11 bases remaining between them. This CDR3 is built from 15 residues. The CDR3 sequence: CASSLGLATTDTQYF. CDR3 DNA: TGTGCCAGCAGCTTGGGGCTAGCGACTACAGATACGCAGTATTTT.

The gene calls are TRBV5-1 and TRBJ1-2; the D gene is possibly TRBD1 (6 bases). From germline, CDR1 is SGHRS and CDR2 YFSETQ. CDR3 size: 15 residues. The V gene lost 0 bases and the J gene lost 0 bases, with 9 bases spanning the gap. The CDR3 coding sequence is TGCGCCAGCAGCTTGGATTCAGGGGCTAACTATGGCTACACCTTC. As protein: CASSLDSGANYGYTF.

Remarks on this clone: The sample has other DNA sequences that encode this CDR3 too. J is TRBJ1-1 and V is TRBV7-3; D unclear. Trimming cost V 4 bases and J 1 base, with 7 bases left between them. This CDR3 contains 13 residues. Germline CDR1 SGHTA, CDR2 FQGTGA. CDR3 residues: CASSSDSNTEAFF. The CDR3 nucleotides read TGTGCCAGCAGCTCCGACTCGAACACTGAAGCTTTCTTT.

CDR3 region: CATAYRGPYEQYF. CDR3 coding DNA: TGTGCCACCGCGTACAGGGGGCCCTACGAGCAGTACTTC. J is TRBJ2-7 and V is TRBV27; 9 bases match TRBD1. CDR1 and CDR2 (germline): MNHEY, SMNVEV (reference sequence). Trimming removed 10 bases from V and 2 bases from J; junction bases left unmatched: 6. The CDR3 has 13 residues.

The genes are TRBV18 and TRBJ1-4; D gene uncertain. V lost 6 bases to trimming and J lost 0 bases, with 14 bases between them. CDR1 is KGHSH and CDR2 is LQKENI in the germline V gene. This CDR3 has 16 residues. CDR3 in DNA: TGTGCCAGCTCCCGCCTAGTGGCGTCAACTAATGAAAAACTGTTTTTT. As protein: CASSRLVASTNEKLFF.

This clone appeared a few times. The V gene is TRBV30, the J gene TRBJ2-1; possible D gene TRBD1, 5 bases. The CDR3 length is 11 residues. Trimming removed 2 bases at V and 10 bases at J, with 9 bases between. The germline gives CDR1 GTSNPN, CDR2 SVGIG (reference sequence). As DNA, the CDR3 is TGTGCCTGGAGTTTATGGGGCGAGCAGTTCTTC. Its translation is CAWSLWGEQFF.

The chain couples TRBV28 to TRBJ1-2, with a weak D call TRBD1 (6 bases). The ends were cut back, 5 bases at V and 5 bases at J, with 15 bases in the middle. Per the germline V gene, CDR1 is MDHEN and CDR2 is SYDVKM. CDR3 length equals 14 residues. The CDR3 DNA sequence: TGTGCCAGCAGTACACCGACAGGAGTTTATGGCTACACCTTC. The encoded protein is CASSTPTGVYGYTF.

The CDR3 loop reads CASRPGQDSYEQYF. The CDR3 nucleotides are TGCGCCAGCAGGCCGGGACAGGACTCCTACGAGCAGTACTTC. The J gene is TRBJ2-7, the V gene TRBV5-1, with TRBD1 matching over 8 bases. The V segment lost 5 bases and the J segment 0 bases; nucleotides outside the gene matches: 4. The germline gives CDR1 SGHRS, CDR2 YFSETQ. The CDR3 covers 14 residues.

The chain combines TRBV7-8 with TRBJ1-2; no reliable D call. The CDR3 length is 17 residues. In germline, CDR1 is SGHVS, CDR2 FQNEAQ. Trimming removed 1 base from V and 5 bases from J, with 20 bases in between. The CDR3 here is CASSLDIRMIGSYGYTF. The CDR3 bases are TGTGCCAGCAGCTTAGATATTAGAATGATTGGGAGTTATGGCTACACCTTC.

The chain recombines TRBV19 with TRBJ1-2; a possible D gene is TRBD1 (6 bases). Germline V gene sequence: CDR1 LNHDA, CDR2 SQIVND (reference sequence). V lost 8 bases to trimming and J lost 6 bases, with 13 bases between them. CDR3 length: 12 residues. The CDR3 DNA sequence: TGTGCCAGTTATACCAGGGGAAATGGCTACACCTTC. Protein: CASYTRGNGYTF.

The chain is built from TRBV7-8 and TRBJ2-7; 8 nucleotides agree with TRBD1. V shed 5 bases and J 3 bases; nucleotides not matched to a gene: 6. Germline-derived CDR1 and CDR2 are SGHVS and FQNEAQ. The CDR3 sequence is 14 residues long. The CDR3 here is CASSTTGQGYEQYF. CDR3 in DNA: TGTGCCAGCAGCACTACAGGACAGGGCTACGAGCAGTACTTC.

CDR3 coding DNA: TGCGCCAGCAGCAAGCTACCTAATGAAAAACTGTTTTTT. Its translation is CASSKLPNEKLFF. The chain carries TRBV4-1 and TRBJ1-4; D call uncertain. This CDR3 is built from 13 residues. Looked up from germline, CDR1 is MGHRA and CDR2 is YSYEKL. Deletions cut 5 bases from V and 3 bases from J, with 7 bases between.

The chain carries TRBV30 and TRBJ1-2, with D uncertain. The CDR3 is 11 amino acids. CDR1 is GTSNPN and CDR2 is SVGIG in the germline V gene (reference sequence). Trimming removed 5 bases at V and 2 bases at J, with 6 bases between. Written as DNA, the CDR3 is TGTGCCTGGGGGCAGAACTATGGCTACACCTTC. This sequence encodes CAWGQNYGYTF.

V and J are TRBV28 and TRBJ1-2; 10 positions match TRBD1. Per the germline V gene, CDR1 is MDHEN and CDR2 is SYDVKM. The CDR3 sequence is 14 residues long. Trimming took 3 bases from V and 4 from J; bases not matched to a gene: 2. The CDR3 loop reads CASSFGTGVYGYTF. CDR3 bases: TGTGCCAGCAGTTTCGGGACAGGGGTCTATGGCTACACCTTC.

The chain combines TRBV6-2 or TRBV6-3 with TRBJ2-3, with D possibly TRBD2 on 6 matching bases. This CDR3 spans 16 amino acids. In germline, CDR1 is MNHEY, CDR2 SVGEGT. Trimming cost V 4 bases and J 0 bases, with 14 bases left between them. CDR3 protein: CASSSIGRSSTDTQYF. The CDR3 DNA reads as TGTGCCAGCAGTTCCATCGGGAGATCTAGCACAGATACGCAGTATTTT.

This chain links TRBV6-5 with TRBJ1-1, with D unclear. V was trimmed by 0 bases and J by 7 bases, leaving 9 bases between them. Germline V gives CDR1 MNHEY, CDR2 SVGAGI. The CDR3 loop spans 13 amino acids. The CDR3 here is CASSYSRGLEAFF. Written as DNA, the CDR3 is TGTGCCAGCAGTTACTCGAGAGGGCTTGAAGCTTTCTTT.

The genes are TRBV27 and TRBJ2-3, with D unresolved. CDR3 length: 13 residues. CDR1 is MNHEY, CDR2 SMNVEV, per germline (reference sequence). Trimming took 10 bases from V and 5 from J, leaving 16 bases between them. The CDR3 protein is CATALGQVDTQYF. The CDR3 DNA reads TGTGCCACGGCGTTGGGTCAGGTAGATACGCAGTATTTT.

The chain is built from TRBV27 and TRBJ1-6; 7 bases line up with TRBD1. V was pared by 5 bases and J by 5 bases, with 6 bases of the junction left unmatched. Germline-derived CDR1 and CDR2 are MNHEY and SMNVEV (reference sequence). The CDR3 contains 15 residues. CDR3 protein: CASSTAGTDNSPLHF. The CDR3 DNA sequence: TGTGCCAGCAGTACCGCCGGGACAGATAATTCACCCCTCCACTTT.

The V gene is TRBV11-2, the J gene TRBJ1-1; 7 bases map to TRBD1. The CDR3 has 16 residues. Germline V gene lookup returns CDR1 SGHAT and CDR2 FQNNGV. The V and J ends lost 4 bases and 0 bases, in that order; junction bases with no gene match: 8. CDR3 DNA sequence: TGTGCCAGCAGCTCTTGGGCGGGACAGATGAACACTGAAGCTTTCTTT. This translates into CASSSWAGQMNTEAFF. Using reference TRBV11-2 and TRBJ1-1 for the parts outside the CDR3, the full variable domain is EAGVAQSPRYKIIEKRQSVAFWCNPISGHATLYWYQQILGQGPKLLIQFQNNGVVDDSQLPKDRFSAERLKGVDSTLKIQPAKLEDSAVYLCASSSWAGQMNTEAFFGQGTRLTVV.

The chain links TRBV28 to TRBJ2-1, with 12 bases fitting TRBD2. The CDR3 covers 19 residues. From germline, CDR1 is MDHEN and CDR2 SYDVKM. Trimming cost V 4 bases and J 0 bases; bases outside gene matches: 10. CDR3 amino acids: CASSSVRLAGVFSYNEQFF. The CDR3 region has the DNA TGTGCCAGCAGTTCCGTCCGACTAGCGGGAGTGTTCTCCTACAATGAGCAGTTCTTC.

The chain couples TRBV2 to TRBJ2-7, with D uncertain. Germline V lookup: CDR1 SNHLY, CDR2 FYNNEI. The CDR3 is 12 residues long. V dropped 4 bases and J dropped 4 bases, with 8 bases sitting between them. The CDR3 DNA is TGTGCCAGCAGTGTACGAGGATACGAGCAGTACTTC. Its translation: CASSVRGYEQYF. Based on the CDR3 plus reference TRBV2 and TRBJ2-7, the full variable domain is EPEVTQTPSHQVTQMGQEVILRCVPISNHLYFYWYRQILGQKVEFLVSFYNNEISEKSEIFDDQFSVERPDGSNFTLKIRSTKLEDSAMYFCASSVRGYEQYFGPGTRLTVT.